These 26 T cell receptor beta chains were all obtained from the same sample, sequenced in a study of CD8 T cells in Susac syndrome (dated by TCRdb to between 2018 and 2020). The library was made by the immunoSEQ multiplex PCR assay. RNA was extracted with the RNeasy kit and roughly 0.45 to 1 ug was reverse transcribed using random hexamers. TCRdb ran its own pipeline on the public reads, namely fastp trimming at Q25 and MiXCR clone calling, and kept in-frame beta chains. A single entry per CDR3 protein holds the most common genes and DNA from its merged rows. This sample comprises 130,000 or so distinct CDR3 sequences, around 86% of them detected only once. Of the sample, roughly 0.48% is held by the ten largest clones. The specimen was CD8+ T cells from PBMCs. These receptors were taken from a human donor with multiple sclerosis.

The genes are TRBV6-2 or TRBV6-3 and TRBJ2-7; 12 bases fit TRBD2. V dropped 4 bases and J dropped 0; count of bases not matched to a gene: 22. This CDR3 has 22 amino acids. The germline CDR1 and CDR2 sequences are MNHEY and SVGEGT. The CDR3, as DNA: TGTGCCAGCAGTTCCACCTCCCATCGACTAGCGGGAGTCATCCTCCCCTCCTACGAGCAGTACGTC. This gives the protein CASSSTSHRLAGVILPSYEQYV.

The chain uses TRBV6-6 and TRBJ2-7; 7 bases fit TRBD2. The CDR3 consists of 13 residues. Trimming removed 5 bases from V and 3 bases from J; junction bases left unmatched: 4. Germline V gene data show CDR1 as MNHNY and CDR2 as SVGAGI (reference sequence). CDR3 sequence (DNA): TGTGCCAGCAGTAGCGGGGCTTTCTACGAGCAGTACTTC. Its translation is CASSSGAFYEQYF.

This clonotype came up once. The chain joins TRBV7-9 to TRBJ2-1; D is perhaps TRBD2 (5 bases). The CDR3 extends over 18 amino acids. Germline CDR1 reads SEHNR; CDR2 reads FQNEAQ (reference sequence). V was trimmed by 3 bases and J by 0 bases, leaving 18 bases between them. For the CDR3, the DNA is TGTGCCAGCAGCTTCCCAATTCTAGCCGCCAGCTCCTACAATGAGCAGTTCTTC. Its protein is CASSFPILAASSYNEQFF.

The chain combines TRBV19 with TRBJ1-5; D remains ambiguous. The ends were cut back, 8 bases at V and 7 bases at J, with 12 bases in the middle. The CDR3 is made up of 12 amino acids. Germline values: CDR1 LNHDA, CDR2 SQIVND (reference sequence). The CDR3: CASLTHGQPQHF. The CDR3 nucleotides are TGTGCCAGTCTAACCCATGGCCAGCCCCAGCATTTT.

The CDR3 DNA is TGCGCCAGCAGCTTGGGGCCCTCCGCGACAGGGTTAAATGGCTACACCTTC. Translating it yields CASSLGPSATGLNGYTF. The chain recombines TRBV5-1 with TRBJ1-2, with 7 bases fitting TRBD1. With V trimmed by 0 bases and J by 6 bases, 14 bases remained unmatched. Germline V gene data show CDR1 as SGHRS and CDR2 as YFSETQ. The CDR3 runs 17 residues.

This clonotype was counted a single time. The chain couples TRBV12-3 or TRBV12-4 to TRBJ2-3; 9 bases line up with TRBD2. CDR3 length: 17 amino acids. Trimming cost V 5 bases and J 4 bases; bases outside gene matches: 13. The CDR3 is CASSPRGLAGLPDTQYF. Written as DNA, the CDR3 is TGTGCCAGCAGTCCACGGGGGCTAGCGGGGCTCCCAGATACGCAGTATTTT.

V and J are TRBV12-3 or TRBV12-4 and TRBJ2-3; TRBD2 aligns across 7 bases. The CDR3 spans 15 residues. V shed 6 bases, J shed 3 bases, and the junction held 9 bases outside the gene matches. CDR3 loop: CASRETSEMTDTQYF. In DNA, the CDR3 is TGTGCCAGCAGGGAAACTAGCGAAATGACAGATACGCAGTATTTT.

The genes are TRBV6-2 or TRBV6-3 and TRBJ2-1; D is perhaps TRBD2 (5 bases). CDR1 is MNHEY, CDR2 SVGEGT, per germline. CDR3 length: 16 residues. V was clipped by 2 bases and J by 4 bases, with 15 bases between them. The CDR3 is CASSYPAVTLYNEQFF. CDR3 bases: TGTGCCAGCAGTTACCCAGCGGTAACCCTATACAATGAGCAGTTCTTC.

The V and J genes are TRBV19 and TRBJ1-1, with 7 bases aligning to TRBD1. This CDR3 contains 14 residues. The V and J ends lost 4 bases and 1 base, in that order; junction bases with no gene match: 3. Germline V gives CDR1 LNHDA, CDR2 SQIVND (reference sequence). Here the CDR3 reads CASSNAGGNTEAFF. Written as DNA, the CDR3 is TGTGCCAGTAGTAACGCAGGGGGGAACACTGAAGCTTTCTTT.

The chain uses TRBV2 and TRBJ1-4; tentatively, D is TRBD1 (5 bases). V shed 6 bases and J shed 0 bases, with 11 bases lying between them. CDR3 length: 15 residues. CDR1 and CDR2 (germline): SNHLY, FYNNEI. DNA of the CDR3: TGTGCCAGCAGGTGGGACGGGACAACTAATGAAAAACTGTTTTTT. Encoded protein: CASRWDGTTNEKLFF.

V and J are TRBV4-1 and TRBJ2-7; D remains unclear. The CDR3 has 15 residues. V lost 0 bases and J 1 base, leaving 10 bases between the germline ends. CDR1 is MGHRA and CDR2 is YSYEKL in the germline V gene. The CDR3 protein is CASSQDGWDSYEQYF. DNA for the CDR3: TGCGCCAGCAGCCAAGACGGGTGGGATTCCTACGAGCAGTACTTC.

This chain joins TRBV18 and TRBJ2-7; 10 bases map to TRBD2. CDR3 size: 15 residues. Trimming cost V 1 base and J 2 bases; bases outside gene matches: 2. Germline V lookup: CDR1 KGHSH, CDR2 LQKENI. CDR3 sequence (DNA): TGTGCCAGCTCACCACGGACTAGCGGAACCTACGAGCAGTACTTC. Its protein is CASSPRTSGTYEQYF. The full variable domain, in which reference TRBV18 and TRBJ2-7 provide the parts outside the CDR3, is NAGVMQNPRHLVRRRGQEARLRCSPMKGHSHVYWYRQLPEEGLKFMVYLQKENIIDESGMPKERFSAEFPKEGPSILRIQQVVRGDSAAYFCASSPRTSGTYEQYFGPGTRLTVT.

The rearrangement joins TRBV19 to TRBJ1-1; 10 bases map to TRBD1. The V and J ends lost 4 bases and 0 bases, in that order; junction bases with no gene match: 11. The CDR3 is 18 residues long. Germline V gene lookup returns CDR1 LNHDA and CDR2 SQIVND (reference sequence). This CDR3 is CASSTGLFDRGLNTEAFF. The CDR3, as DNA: TGTGCCAGTAGTACAGGTCTCTTCGACAGGGGGCTGAACACTGAAGCTTTCTTT.

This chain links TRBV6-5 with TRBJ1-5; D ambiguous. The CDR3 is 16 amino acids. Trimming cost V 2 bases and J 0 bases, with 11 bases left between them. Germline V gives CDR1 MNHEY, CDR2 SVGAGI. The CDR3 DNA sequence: TGTGCCAGCAGTTACCGGCACCTTAATAGCAATCAGCCCCAGCATTTT. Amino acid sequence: CASSYRHLNSNQPQHF.

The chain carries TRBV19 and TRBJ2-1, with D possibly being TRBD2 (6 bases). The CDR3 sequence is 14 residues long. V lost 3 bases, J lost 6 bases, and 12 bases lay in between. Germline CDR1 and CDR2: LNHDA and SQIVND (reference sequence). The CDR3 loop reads CASSMPGRGNEQFF. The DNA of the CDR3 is TGTGCCAGTAGTATGCCGGGGCGGGGCAATGAGCAGTTCTTC.

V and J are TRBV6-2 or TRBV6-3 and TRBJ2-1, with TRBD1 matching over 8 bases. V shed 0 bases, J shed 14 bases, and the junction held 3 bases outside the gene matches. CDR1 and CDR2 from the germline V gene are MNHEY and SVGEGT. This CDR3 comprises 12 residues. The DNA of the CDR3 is TGTGCCAGCAGTTACTCGACGGACAGGGAGTTCTTC. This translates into CASSYSTDREFF.

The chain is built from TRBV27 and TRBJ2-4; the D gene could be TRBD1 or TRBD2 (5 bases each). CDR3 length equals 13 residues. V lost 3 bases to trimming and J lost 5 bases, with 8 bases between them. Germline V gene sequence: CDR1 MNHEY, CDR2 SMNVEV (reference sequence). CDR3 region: CASSFLGENIQYF. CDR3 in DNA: TGTGCCAGCAGTTTCCTGGGGGAAAACATTCAGTACTTC.

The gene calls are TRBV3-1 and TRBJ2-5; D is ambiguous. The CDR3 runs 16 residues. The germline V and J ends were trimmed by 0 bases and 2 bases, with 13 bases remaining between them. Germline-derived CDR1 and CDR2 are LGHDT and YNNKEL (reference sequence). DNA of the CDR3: TGTGCCAGCAGCCAAGATAATGGCCTACCACAAGAGACCCAGTACTTC. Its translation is CASSQDNGLPQETQYF.

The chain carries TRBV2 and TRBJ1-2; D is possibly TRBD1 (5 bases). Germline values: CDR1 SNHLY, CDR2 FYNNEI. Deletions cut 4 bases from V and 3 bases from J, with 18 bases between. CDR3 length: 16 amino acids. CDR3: CASSGGGRGNDYGYTF. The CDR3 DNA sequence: TGTGCCAGCAGTGGGGGGGGACGGGGAAACGACTATGGCTACACCTTC. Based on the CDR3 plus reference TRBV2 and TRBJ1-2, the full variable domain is EPEVTQTPSHQVTQMGQEVILRCVPISNHLYFYWYRQILGQKVEFLVSFYNNEISEKSEIFDDQFSVERPDGSNFTLKIRSTKLEDSAMYFCASSGGGRGNDYGYTFGSGTRLTVV.

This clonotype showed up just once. CDR3 region: CASRDEDRGNYGYTF. The CDR3 DNA reads TGCGCCAGCAGAGACGAGGACAGGGGGAACTATGGCTACACCTTC. This chain joins TRBV5-1 and TRBJ1-2, with 10 positions matching TRBD1. Germline values: CDR1 SGHRS, CDR2 YFSETQ. J gave up 2 bases and V 5 bases, and 6 bases lay outside the gene matches. The CDR3 totals 15 residues. Combining the CDR3 with reference TRBV5-1 and TRBJ1-2 gives the whole variable domain KAGVTQTPRYLIKTRGQQVTLSCSPISGHRSVSWYQQTPGQGLQFLFEYFSETQRNKGNFPGRFSGRQFSNSRSEMNVSTLELGDSALYLCASRDEDRGNYGYTFGSGTRLTVV.

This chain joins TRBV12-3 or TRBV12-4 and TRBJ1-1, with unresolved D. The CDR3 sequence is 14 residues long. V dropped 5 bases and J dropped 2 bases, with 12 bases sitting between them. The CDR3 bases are TGTGCCAGCAGTGTATGGGAATTCAACACTGAAGCTTTCTTT. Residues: CASSVWEFNTEAFF.

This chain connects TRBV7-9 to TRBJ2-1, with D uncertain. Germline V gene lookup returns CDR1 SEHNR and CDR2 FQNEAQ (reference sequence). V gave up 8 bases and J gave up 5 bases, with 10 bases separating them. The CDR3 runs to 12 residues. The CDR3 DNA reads TGTGCCAGCTCGAATGGGAACAATGAGCAGTTCTTC. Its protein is CASSNGNNEQFF.

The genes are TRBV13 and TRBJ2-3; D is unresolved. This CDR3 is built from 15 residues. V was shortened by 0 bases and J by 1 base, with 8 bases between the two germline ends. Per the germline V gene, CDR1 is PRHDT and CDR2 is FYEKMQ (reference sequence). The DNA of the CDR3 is TGTGCCAGCAGCTTAGGCCCCTCGGGCACAGATACGCAGTATTTT. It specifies CASSLGPSGTDTQYF.

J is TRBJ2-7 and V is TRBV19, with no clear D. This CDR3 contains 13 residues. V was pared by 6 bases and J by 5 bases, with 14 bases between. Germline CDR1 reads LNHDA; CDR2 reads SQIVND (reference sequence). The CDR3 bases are TGTGCCAGTAGCCCCGCGGAACTCCACGAGCAGTACTTC. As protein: CASSPAELHEQYF.

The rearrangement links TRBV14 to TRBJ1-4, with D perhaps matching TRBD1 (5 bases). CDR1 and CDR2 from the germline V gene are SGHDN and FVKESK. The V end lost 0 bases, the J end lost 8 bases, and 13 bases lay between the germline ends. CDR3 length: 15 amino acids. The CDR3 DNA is TGTGCCAGCAGCCAAGATCTTGGGGGGATCGAAAAACTGTTTTTT. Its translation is CASSQDLGGIEKLFF.

The chain's CDR3 is CASSLESGLANTEAFF. DNA for the CDR3: TGTGCCAGCAGCTTGGAGTCGGGCCTAGCGAACACTGAAGCTTTCTTT. This rearrangement joins TRBV11-2 to TRBJ1-1, with no clear D. Germline values: CDR1 SGHAT, CDR2 FQNNGV. CDR3 length equals 16 residues. Trimming left V 3 bases short and J 1 base short, with 15 bases between.